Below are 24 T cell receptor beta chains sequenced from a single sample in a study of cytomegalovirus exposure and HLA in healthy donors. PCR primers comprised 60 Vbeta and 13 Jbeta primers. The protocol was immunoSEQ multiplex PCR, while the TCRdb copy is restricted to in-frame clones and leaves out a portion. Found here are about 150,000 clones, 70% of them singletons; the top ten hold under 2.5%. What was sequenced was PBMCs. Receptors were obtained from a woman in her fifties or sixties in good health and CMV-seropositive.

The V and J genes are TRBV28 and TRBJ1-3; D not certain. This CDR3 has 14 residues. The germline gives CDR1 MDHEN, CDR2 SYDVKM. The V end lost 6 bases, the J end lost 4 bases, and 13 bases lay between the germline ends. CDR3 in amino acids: CASRGGGNGNTIYF. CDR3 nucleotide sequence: TGTGCCAGCAGGGGTGGAGGGAACGGAAACACCATATATTTT.

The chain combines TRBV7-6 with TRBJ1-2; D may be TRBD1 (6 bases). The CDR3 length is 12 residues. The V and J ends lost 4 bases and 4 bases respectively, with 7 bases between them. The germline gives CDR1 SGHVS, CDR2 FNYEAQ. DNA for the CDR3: TGTGCCAGCAGCTCGGACAGCTATGGCTACACCTTC. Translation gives CASSSDSYGYTF.

In nucleotides, the CDR3 is TGTGCCAGCAGCTTGGGAATCGTCGGGACAGGAGAGTATTTT. Its translation is CASSLGIVGTGEYF. This sequence joins TRBV5-4 and TRBJ2-3, with 8 positions matching TRBD1. The length of the CDR3 is 14 residues. The junction had 10 bases not matched to a gene; V was cut back by 0 bases and J by 13 bases. CDR1 and CDR2 from the germline V gene are SGHNT and YYREEE (reference sequence).

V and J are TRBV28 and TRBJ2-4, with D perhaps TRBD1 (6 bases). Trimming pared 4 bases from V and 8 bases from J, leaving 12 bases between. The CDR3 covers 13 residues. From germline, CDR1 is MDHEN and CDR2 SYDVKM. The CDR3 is CASSSGQNDIQYF. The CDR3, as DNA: TGTGCCAGCAGTTCCGGACAGAATGACATTCAGTACTTC. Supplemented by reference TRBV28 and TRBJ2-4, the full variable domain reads DVKVTQSSRYLVKRTGEKVFLECVQDMDHENMFWYRQDPGLGLRLIYFSYDVKMKEKGDIPEGYSVSREKKERFSLILESASTNQTSMYLCASSSGQNDIQYFGAGTRLSVL.

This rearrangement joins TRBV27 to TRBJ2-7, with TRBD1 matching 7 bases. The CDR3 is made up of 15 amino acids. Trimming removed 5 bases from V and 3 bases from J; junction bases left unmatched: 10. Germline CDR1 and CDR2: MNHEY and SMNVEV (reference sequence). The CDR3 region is CASSLPRTGVYEQYF. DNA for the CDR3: TGTGCCAGCAGTCTTCCTAGGACAGGAGTCTACGAGCAGTACTTC.

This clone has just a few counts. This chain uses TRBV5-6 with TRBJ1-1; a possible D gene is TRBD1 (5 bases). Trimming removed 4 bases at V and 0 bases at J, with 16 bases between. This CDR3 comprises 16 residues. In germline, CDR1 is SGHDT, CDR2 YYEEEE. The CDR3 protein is CASSPSHGGLNTEAFF. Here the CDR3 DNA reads TGTGCCAGCAGCCCTTCTCACGGGGGATTGAACACTGAAGCTTTCTTT.

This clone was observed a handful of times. The CDR3 region is CASNTGTDHEKLFF. The CDR3 DNA reads TGTGCCAGTAATACCGGGACAGATCATGAAAAACTGTTTTTT. The chain couples TRBV2 to TRBJ1-4, with TRBD1 matching 7 bases. This CDR3 contains 14 residues. Germline loops: CDR1 SNHLY, CDR2 FYNNEI. V was pared by 9 bases and J by 6 bases, with 10 bases of the junction left unmatched.

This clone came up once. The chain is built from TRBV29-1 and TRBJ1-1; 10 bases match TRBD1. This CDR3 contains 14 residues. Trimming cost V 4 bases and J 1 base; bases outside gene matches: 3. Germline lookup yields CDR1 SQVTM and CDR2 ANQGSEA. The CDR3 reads CSVGDRGRNTEAFF. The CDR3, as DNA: TGCAGCGTTGGGGACAGGGGAAGGAACACTGAAGCTTTCTTT.

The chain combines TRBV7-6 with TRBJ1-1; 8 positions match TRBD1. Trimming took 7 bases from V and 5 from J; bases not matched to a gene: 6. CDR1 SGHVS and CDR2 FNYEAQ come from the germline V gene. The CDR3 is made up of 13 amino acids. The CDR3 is CASTDRGGTEAFF. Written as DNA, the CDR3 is TGTGCCAGCACCGACAGGGGAGGAACTGAAGCTTTCTTT.

The DNA of the CDR3 is TGTGCCAGCAGCCCACCCTTCAGGGGGTCACTCATGAACACTGAAGCTTTCTTT. Its translation is CASSPPFRGSLMNTEAFF. J is TRBJ1-1 and V is TRBV13; 7 bases line up with TRBD1. The germline CDR1 and CDR2 sequences are PRHDT and FYEKMQ (reference sequence). The J segment lost 0 bases and the V segment lost 5 bases, leaving 15 bases of the junction unmatched. The CDR3 extends over 18 amino acids.

The CDR3 here is CASRWGATNEKLFF. CDR3 sequence (DNA): TGTGCCAGCAGATGGGGAGCAACTAATGAAAAACTGTTTTTT. The chain combines TRBV28 with TRBJ1-4; unclear D gene. With 6 bases removed from V and 0 bases from J, the gap between germline ends came to 8 bases. The germline gives CDR1 MDHEN, CDR2 SYDVKM. The CDR3 has 14 residues.

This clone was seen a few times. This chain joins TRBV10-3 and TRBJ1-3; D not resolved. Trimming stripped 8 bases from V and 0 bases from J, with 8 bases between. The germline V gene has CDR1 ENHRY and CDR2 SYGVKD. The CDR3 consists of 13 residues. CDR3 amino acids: CAISESSGNTIYF. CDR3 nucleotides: TGTGCCATCTCGGAGAGCTCTGGAAACACCATATATTTT.

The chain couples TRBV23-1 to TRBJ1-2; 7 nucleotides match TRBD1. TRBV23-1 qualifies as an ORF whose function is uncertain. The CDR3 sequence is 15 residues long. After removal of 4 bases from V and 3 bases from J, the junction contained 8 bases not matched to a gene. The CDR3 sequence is CASSRHRGPHYGYTF. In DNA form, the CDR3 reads TGCGCCAGCAGTCGACACAGGGGTCCCCACTATGGCTACACCTTC.

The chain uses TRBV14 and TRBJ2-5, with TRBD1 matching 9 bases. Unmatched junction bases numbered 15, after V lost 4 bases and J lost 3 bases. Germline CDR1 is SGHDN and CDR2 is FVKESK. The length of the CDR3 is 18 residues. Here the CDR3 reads CASSPPWGTGIDEETQYF. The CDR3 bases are TGTGCCAGCAGCCCCCCTTGGGGGACAGGGATTGATGAAGAGACCCAGTACTTC.

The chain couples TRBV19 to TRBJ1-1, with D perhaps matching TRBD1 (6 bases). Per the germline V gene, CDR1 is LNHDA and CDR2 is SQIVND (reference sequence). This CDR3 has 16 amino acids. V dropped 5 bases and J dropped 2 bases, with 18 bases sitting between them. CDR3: CASSPGAVSGNTEAFF. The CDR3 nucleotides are TGTGCCAGTAGTCCAGGGGCCGTAAGTGGTAACACTGAAGCTTTCTTT.

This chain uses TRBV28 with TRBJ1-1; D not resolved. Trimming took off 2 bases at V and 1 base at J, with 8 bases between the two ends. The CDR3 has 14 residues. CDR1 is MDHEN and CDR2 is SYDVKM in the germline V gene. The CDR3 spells CASSLHSGNTEAFF. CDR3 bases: TGTGCCAGCAGTTTACACAGCGGGAACACTGAAGCTTTCTTT.

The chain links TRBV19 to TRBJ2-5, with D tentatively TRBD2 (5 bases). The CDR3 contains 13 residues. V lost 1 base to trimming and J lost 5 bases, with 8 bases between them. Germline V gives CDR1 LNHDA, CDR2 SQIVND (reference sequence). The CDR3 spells CASSIAQRETQYF. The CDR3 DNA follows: TGTGCCAGTAGTATAGCGCAGCGGGAGACCCAGTACTTC.

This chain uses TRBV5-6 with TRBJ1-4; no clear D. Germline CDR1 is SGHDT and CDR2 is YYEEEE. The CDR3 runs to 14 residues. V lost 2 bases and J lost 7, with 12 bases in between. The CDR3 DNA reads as TGTGCCAGCAGCTTATATCAAGCGGGTGAAAAACTGTTTTTT. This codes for CASSLYQAGEKLFF.

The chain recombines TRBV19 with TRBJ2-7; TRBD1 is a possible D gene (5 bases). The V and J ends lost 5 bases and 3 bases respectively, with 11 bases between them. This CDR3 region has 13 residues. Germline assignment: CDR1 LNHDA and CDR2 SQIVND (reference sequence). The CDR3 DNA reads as TGTGCCAGTAGTTCACCCCAGGGCTACGAGCAGTACTTC. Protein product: CASSSPQGYEQYF.

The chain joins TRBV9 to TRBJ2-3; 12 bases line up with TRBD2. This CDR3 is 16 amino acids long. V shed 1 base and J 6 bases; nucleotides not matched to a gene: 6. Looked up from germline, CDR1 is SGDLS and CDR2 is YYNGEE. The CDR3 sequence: CASSVSRLAGADTQYF. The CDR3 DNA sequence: TGTGCCAGCAGCGTATCGCGACTAGCGGGAGCTGATACGCAGTATTTT.

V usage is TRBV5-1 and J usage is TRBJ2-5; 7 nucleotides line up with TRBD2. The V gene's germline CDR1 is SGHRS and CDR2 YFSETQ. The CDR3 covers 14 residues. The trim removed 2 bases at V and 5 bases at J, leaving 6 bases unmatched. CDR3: CASSFTRGEETQYF. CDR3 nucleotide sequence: TGCGCCAGCAGCTTTACTCGGGGGGAGGAGACCCAGTACTTC.

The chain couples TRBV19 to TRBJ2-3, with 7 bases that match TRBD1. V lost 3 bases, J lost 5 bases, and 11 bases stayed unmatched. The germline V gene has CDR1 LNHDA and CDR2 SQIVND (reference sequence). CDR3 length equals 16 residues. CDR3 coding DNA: TGTGCCAGTAGTATTTACAGGGGCCTTGAGGAAGATACGCAGTATTTT. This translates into CASSIYRGLEEDTQYF.

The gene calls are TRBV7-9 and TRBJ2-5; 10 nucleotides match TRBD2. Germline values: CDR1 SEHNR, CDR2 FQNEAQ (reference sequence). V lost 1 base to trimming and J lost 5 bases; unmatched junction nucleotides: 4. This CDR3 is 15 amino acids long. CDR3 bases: TGTGCCAGCAGCTTAGAAGGGACTAGCGTGGAGACCCAGTACTTC. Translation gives CASSLEGTSVETQYF.

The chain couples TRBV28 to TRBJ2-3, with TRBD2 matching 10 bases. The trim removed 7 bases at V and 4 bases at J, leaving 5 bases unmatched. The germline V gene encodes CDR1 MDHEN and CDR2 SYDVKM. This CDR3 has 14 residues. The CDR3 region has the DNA TGTGCCAGCAACCTAGCGGGAGTTTCAGATACGCAGTATTTT. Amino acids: CASNLAGVSDTQYF. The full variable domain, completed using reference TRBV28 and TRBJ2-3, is DVKVTQSSRYLVKRTGEKVFLECVQDMDHENMFWYRQDPGLGLRLIYFSYDVKMKEKGDIPEGYSVSREKKERFSLILESASTNQTSMYLCASNLAGVSDTQYFGPGTRLTVL.